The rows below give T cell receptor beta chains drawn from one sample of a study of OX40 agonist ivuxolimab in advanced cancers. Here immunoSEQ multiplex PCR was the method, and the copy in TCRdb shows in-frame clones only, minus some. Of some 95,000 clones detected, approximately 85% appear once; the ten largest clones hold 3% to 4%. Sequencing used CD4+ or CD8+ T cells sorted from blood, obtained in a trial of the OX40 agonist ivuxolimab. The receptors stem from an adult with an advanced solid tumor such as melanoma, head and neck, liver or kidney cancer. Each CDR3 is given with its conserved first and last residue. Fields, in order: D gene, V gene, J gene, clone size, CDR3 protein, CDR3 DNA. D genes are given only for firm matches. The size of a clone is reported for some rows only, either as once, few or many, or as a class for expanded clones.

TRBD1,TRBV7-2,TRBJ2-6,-,CASSLDRASGANVLTF,TGTGCCAGCAGCTTGGACAGGGCCTCTGGGGCCAACGTCCTGACTTTC
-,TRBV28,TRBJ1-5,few,CASSLLAEPTKDQPQHF,TGTGCCAGCAGTTTACTGGCAGAACCTACGAAGGATCAGCCCCAGCATTTT
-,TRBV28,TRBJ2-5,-,CASSLLRGETQYF,TGTGCCAGCAGTTTACTACGGGGGGAGACCCAGTACTTC
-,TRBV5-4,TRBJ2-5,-,CASSSDTNQETQYF,TGTGCCAGCAGCTCCGACACAAACCAAGAGACCCAGTACTTC
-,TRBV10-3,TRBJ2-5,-,CAISEAGRETQYF,TGTGCCATCAGTGAGGCAGGGCGAGAGACCCAGTACTTC
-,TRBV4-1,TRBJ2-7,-,CASSQLGEAYEQYF,TGCGCCAGCAGCCAACTCGGCGAGGCCTACGAGCAGTACTTC
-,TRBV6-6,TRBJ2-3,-,CASRAGQSRDTQYF,TGTGCCAGCAGGGCGGGCCAGTCGAGGGATACGCAGTATTTT
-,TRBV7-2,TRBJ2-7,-,CASSLVVREKGYEQYF,TGTGCCAGCAGCTTAGTTGTCAGGGAAAAGGGATACGAGCAGTACTTC
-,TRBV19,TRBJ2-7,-,CASSLTGTNSYEQYF,TGTGCCAGTAGTCTTACAGGGACCAATTCCTACGAGCAGTACTTC
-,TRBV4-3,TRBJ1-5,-,CASSQDREGYNQPQHF,TGCGCCAGCAGCCAAGATCGGGAGGGTTACAATCAGCCCCAGCATTTT
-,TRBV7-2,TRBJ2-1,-,CASSPQDSSYNEQFF,TGTGCCAGCAGCCCCCAGGACAGCTCCTACAATGAGCAGTTCTTC
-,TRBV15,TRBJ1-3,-,CATSIRVGYTIYF,TGTGCCACCAGCATCAGGGTCGGGTACACCATATATTTT
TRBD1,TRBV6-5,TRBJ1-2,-,CASSVGQVNYGYTF,TGTGCCAGCAGTGTGGGACAGGTCAACTATGGCTACACCTTC
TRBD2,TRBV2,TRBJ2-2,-,CASRGTSLFTGELFF,TGTGCCAGCAGGGGGACTAGTCTATTCACCGGGGAGCTGTTTTTT
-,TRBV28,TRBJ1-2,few,CASSVPRGYTF,TGTGCCAGCAGTGTTCCTCGTGGCTACACCTTC
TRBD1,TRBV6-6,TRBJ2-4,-,CASSYSDREWDF,TGTGCCAGCAGTTACTCCGACAGGGAATGGGACTTC
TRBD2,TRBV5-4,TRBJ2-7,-,CASSTGLGGPYEQYF,TGTGCCAGCAGCACCGGACTAGGAGGACCTTACGAGCAGTACTTC
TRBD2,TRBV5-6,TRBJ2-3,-,CASSNPTSESTDTQYF,TGTGCCAGCAGCAACCCGACTAGCGAGTCGACAGATACGCAGTATTTT
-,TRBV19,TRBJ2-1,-,CASSIGGGSHNEQFF,TGTGCCAGTAGTATCGGCGGAGGGAGCCACAATGAGCAGTTCTTC
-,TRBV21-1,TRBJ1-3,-,CASSDPAQGRPGNTIYF,TGTGCCAGCAGCGACCCGGCTCAGGGGCGCCCTGGAAACACCATATATTTT
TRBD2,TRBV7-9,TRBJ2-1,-,CASRDYVMDEQFF,TGTGCCAGCCGGGACTACGTTATGGATGAGCAGTTCTTC
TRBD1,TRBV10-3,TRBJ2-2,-,CAISQQGVNTGELFF,TGTGCCATCAGTCAGCAGGGGGTTAACACCGGGGAGCTGTTTTTT
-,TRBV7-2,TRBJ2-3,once,CASNRDTSTDTQYF,TGTGCCAGTAACCGGGACACATCCACAGATACGCAGTATTTT
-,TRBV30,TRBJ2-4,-,CAGGLVAKNIQYF,TGTGCCGGGGGACTGGTAGCCAAAAACATTCAGTACTTC
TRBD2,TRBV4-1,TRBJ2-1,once,CASSHLSGGSYNEQFF,TGCGCCAGCAGCCACCTTAGCGGGGGATCCTACAATGAGCAGTTCTTC
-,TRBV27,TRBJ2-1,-,CASSRQRYSYNEQFF,TGTGCCAGCTCAAGGCAGCGCTACTCCTACAATGAGCAGTTCTTC
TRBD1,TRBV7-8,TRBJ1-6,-,CASSPGTAYSPLHF,TGTGCCAGCAGCCCCGGGACAGCATATTCACCCCTCCACTTT
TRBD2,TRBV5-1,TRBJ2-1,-,CASSWGGSYNEQFF,TGCGCCAGCAGCTGGGGGGGCTCCTACAATGAGCAGTTCTTC
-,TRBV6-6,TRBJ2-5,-,CASSYGGGGETQYF,TGTGCCAGCAGTTACGGAGGAGGGGGAGAGACCCAGTACTTC
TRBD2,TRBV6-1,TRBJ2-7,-,CASSTSGRASYEQYF,TGTGCCAGCAGTACTAGCGGGAGGGCTTCCTACGAGCAGTACTTC
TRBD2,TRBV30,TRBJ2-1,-,CALTLAGSSYNEQFF,TGTGCCTTGACACTAGCGGGAAGCTCCTACAATGAGCAGTTCTTC